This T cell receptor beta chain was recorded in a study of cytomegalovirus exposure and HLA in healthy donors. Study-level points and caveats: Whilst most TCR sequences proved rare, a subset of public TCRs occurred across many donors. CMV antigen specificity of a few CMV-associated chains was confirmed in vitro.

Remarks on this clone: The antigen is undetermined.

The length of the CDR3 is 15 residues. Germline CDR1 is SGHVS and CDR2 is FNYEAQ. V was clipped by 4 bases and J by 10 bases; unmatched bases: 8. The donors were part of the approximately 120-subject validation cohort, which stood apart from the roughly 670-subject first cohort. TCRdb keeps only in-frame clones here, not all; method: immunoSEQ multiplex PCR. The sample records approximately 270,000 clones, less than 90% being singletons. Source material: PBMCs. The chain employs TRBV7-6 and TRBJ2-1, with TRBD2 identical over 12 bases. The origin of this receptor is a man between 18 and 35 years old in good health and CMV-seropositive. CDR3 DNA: TGTGCCAGCAGCTCGACTAGCGGGAGAACTCCAGAGCAGTTCTTC. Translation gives CASSSTSGRTPEQFF.